This note documents a single T cell receptor (beta chain) sequence. Its antigen specificity is not known. No per-base quality is available; no much larger clone lies one base away. Using the deep immunoSEQ assay, TCR CDR3 regions were amplified from genomic DNA by multiplex PCR. For each cell subset, the extracted genomic DNA was distributed evenly across all wells of several immunoSEQ 96-well plates, and each plate served as one replicate. For unsorted PBMC, roughly 330 ng genomic DNA, equal to 30,000 or so T cell genomes, was loaded into each replicate PCR. Ten immunoSEQ deep assay plates were used to sequence the unsorted PBMC genomic DNA. Purified libraries were measured with a Qubit 3.0 fluorometer, size-checked on a Bioanalyzer 2100, and measured again with the KAPA Library Quantification kit. A separate single-read 150-cycle Illumina NextSeq 550 flow cell was used to sequence each immunoSEQ 96-well plate. The authors' pipeline ran thus. Because only junctional sequences without quality scores were contained in the immunoSEQ output, filtering matching that applied to full-length reads could not be performed. To assign V/J genes and CDR3, sequences were annotated using PyIR, a Python wrapper for IgBLAST v1.9, with IMGT germline references. Reads were filtered out if the reads had weak V/J assignments (E-value above 1e-6), no CDR3, stop codons, out-of-frame junctions, or ambiguous translated residues. A V3J clonotype was defined by an identical inferred V gene, J gene, and CDR3 amino acid sequence. To compute the percentage overlap between repertoires, the number of shared unique clonotypes was divided by the size of the smaller repertoire. Three approaches were used to assess repertoire richness: RTK rarefaction, the Chao1 estimator, and Recon v2.1 estimates of unobserved clonotypes. TCRdb carries this immuneACCESS record with in-frame sequences only. Its versions omit some clonotypes, under half of them owing to an unresolved V gene in the studies checked, with the rest unexplained. V and J calls and clone size are as listed in that table; D and trimming were resolved from the DNA. The sample includes about 490,000 clones, with around three quarters observed a single time. Around 12% of the sample rests with the top ten.

Relative to germline, V is 3 bases shorter and J is 4 bases shorter, with 3 bases between their ends. The germline V gene (reference sequence) provides CDR1 SEHNR and CDR2 FQNEAQ. The CDR3 spans 12 residues, from the cysteine through the phenylalanine. The retained sequence is limited to the CDR3, 36 bases, with the frame set at the first base. The donors were healthy, HIV-negative adults who had no recently reported acute infections or vaccinations. Every donor was a Caucasian adult living in Nashville, Tennessee, USA. For unsorted samples, 75 million to 90 million PBMCs were counted and genomic DNA was extracted with the QIAamp DNA Blood Mini kit. Blood was obtained by leukapheresis, after which PBMCs were separated by Ficoll-Histopaque density gradient centrifugation and cryopreserved in liquid nitrogen vapor phase. The data derive from a study of shared clonotypes between healthy human individuals (dated by TCRdb to the early 2020s). The study in broad terms: The cohort included three men and a couple of women between 18 and 49 years of age. To estimate repertoire size and how much clonotypes are shared between individuals, the study performed deep sequencing of blood TCR repertoires from roughly five healthy adults. To increase sequencing depth and limit assay-specific biases, different laboratories used diverse techniques to prepare libraries and sequence TCR repertoires. Per donor, leukapheresis produced somewhere between about 0.9 and 9.5 billion PBMCs. Broader findings and caveats from the paper: Sampling was restricted to blood, and TCR repertoires in tissue are likely to differ from TCR repertoires in blood. Because the study included only a small number of donors, the genetic and exposure-history diversity represented was limited. Based on pairwise subsampling, the degree of clonotype sharing among donors was expected to be affected by sequencing depth.

The receptor comes from a woman in her forties in good health. Some clones in this sample may be carry-over from other donors' samples. The rearrangement combines TRBV7-9 with TRBJ1-4; the D gene is unclear. Sequenced: PBMCs. The DNA sequence follows: TGTGCCAGCAGCTTCATTAATGAAAAACTGTTTTTT. It specifies CASSFINEKLFF.